A selection of T cell receptor beta chains follows, all from one sample in a study of blood T cells in healthy people across ages. MiXCR, run by TCRdb on the 5' RACE reads, gives a single entry per CDR3 protein. The profile covers 780,000 or so distinct CDR3 sequences, with 53% appearing a single time and 41% taken by the ten largest. The source material was blood. The origin of the receptors is a man of 80 years or more in good health. The CDR3 runs from the conserved cysteine through the conserved F or W. The D gene is left open where the match is weak. A row's size may be missing; if present it is once, few, many or a size class.

v_gene	d_gene	abundance	len	j_gene	CDR3nt	CDR3aa
TRBV4-1	-	-	15	TRBJ1-1	TGCGCCAGCAGCCAAGATCTAAGGACAACCACTGAAGCTTTCTTT	CASSQDLRTTTEAFF
TRBV6-2/TRBV6-3	TRBD2	-	16	TRBJ2-7	TGTGCCAGCAGTTGGCAAACGGGGGGAAGCTCCTACGAGCAGTACTTC	CASSWQTGGSSYEQYF
TRBV3-1	TRBD2	-	18	TRBJ2-1	TGTGCCAGCAGCCAAGAGAACCCACTAGCGGGACCCTACAATGAGCAGTTCTTC	CASSQENPLAGPYNEQFF
TRBV18	-	once	17	TRBJ2-7	TGTGCCAGCTCACCAAGCATCGGGGTCAGACTAAACTACGAGCAGTACTTC	CASSPSIGVRLNYEQYF
TRBV27	-	-	16	TRBJ2-2	TGTGCCAGCAGTGTAAGAGGATCCCCCAACACCGGGGAGCTGTTTTTT	CASSVRGSPNTGELFF
TRBV29-1	TRBD1	-	13	TRBJ1-1	TGCAGCGCAGGGACAGGGGGCGTTCCTGAAGCTTTCTTT	CSAGTGGVPEAFF
TRBV14	-	-	14	TRBJ2-4	TGTGCCAGCAGCCACCAGGGTTGGGAAAACATTCAGTACTTC	CASSHQGWENIQYF
TRBV27	-	-	14	TRBJ1-1	TGTGCCAGCAGCGTAACAGGGCAGAGCACTGAAGCTTTCTTT	CASSVTGQSTEAFF
TRBV29-1	-	-	12	TRBJ2-1	TGCAGCGTTGATAGAGGCTACAATGAGCAGTTCTTC	CSVDRGYNEQFF
TRBV29-1	-	many	13	TRBJ2-3	TGCAGCGTTGAAAGGTTCAAGTCAGATACGCAGTATTTT	CSVERFKSDTQYF
TRBV20-1	-	-	15	TRBJ1-5	TGCAGTGCTAGCGGGCTAGCGGCGTACCAAGAGACCCAGCATTTT	CSASGLAAYQETQHF